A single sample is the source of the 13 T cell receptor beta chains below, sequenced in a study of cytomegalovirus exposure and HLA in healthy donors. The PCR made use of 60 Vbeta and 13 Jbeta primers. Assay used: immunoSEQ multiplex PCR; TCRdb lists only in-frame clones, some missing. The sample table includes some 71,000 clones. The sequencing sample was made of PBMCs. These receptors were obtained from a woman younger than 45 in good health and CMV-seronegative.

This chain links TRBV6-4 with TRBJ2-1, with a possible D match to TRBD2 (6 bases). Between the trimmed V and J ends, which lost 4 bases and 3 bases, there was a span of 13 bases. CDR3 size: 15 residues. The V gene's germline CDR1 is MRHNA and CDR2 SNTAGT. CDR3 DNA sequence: TGTGCCAGCAGTGGTAGCGGAGACAACTACAATGAGCAGTTCTTC. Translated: CASSGSGDNYNEQFF.

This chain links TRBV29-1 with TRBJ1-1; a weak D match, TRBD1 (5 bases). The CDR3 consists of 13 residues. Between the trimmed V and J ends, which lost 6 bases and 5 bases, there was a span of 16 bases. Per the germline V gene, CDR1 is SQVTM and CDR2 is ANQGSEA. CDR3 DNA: TGCAGCGTCGCGGCACAGGTCGAAACTGAAGCTTTCTTT. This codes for CSVAAQVETEAFF. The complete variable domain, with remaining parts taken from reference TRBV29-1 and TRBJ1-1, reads SAVISQKPSRDICQRGTSLTIQCQVDSQVTMMFWYRQQPGQSLTLIATANQGSEATYESGFVIDKFPISRPNLTFSTLTVSNMSPEDSSIYLCSVAAQVETEAFFGQGTRLTVV.

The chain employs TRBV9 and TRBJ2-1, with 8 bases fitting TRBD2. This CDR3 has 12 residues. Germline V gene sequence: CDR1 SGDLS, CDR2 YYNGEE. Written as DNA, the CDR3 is TGTGCGACCGGGACTAGATCTAATGAGCAGTTCTTC. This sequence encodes CATGTRSNEQFF.

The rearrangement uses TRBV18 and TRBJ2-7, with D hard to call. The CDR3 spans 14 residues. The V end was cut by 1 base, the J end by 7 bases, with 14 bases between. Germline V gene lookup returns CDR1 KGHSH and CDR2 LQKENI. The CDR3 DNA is TGTGCCAGCTCACCACGGGCTGGTGCCCTAGAGCAGTACTTC. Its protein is CASSPRAGALEQYF.

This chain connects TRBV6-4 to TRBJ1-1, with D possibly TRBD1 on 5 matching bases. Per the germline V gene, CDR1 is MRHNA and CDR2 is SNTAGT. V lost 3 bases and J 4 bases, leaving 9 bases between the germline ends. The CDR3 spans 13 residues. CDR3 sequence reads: CASSEFGGTEAFF. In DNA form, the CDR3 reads TGTGCCAGCAGTGAATTCGGGGGCACTGAAGCTTTCTTT.

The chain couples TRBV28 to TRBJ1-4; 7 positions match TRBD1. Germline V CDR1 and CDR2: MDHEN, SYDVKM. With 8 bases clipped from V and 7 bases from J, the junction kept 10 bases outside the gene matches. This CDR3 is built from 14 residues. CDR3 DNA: TGTGCCAGCGGACGGGCAGGGGGTGGTGAAAAACTGTTTTTT. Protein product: CASGRAGGGEKLFF. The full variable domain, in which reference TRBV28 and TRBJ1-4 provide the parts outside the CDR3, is DVKVTQSSRYLVKRTGEKVFLECVQDMDHENMFWYRQDPGLGLRLIYFSYDVKMKEKGDIPEGYSVSREKKERFSLILESASTNQTSMYLCASGRAGGGEKLFFGSGTQLSVL.

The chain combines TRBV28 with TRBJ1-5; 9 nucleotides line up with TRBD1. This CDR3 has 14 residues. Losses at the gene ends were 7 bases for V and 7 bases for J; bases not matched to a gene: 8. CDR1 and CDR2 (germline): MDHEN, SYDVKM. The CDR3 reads CASIRGQGSQPQHF. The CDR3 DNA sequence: TGTGCCAGCATTCGGGGACAGGGAAGCCAGCCCCAGCATTTT.

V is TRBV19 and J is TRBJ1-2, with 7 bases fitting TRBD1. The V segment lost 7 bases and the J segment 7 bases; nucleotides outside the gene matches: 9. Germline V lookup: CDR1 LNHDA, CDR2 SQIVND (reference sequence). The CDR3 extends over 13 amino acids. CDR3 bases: TGTGCCAGTACTCCCGGACAGGCACGTGGCTACACCTTC. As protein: CASTPGQARGYTF.

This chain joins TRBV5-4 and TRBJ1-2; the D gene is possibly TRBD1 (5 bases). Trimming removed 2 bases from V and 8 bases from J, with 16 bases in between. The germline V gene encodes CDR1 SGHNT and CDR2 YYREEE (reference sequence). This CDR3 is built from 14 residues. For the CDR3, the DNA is TGTGCCAGCAGCTTAGGGGCTCTTATAGAGGGCTACACCTTC. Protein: CASSLGALIEGYTF.

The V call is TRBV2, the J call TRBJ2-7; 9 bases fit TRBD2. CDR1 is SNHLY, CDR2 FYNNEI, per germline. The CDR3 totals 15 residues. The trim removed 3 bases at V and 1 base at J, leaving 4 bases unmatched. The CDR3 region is CASSEFLAGSYEQYF. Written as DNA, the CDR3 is TGTGCCAGCAGTGAGTTCCTAGCGGGATCCTACGAGCAGTACTTC.

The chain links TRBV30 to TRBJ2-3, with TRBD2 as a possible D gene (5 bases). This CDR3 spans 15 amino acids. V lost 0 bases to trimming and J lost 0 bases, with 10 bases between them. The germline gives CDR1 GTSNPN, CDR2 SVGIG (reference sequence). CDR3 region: CAWSVASGSTDTQYF. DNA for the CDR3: TGTGCCTGGAGTGTCGCGAGCGGAAGCACAGATACGCAGTATTTT.

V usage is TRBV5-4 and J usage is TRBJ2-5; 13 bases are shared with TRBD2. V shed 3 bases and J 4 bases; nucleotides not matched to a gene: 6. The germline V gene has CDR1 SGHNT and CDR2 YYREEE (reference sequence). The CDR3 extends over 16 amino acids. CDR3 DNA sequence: TGTGCCAGCAGCTCCCTGACTAGCGGGAGGCGAGAGACCCAGTACTTC. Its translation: CASSSLTSGRRETQYF.

The CDR3 DNA is TGTGCCAGCCGAAACCTGACAGGGGTTCAGCCCCAGCATTTT. Its protein product is CASRNLTGVQPQHF. This chain links TRBV7-8 with TRBJ1-5, with TRBD1 matching 8 bases. Germline V CDR1 and CDR2: SGHVS, FQNEAQ. V was pared by 8 bases and J by 6 bases, with 9 bases of the junction left unmatched. CDR3 length equals 14 residues.